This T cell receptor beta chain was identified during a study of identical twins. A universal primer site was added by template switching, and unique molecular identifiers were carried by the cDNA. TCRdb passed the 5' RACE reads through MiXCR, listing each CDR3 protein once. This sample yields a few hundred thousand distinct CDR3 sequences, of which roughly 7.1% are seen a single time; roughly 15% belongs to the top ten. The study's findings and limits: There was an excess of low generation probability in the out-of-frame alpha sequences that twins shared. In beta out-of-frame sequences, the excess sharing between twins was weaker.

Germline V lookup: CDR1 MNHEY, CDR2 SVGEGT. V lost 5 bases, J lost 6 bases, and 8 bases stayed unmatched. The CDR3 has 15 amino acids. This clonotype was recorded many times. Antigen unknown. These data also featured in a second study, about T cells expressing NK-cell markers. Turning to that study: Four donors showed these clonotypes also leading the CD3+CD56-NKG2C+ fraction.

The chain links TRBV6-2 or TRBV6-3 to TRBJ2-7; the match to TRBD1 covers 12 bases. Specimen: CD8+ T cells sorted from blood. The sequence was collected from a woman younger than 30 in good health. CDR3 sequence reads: CASSLAGTGGIEQYF. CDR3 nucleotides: TGTGCCAGCAGTCTTGCCGGGACAGGGGGCATCGAGCAGTACTTC.